The 18 T cell receptor beta chains reported below all come from one sample, sequenced in a study of identical twins. TCRdb independently ran MiXCR on the 5' RACE reads; one entry per CDR3 protein. The sample includes about 200,000 distinct CDR3 sequences, approximately 7.1% of them seen just once. These same records also appear under a second study, on T cells expressing NK-cell markers.

Sequencing was carried out using CD8+ T cells sorted from blood. The receptor source for this set is a woman under 30 in good health.

A few counts support this clonotype. V gene TRBV6-1 combines with J gene TRBJ1-5; weak D call: TRBD1 (6 bases). The CDR3 loop spans 13 amino acids. Trimming removed 7 bases from V and 5 bases from J, with 12 bases in between. Germline CDR1 reads MNHNS; CDR2 reads SASEGT. CDR3 nucleotide sequence: TGTGCCAGCAAGGTGGACAGTTATCAGCCCCAGCATTTT. Translated, it gives CASKVDSYQPQHF.

In this sample, this clonotype turned up a few times. CDR3 nucleotide sequence: TGTGCCAGCAGCCCAGGTGGGGATGACCACTCCTATAATTCACCCCTCCACTTT. This translates into CASSPGGDDHSYNSPLHF. The gene calls are TRBV11-2 and TRBJ1-6, with D unresolved. The CDR3 is 18 amino acids. With 5 bases removed from V and 0 bases from J, the gap between germline ends came to 17 bases. CDR1 and CDR2 from the germline V gene are SGHAT and FQNNGV.

The chain links TRBV27 to TRBJ2-7; D is perhaps TRBD1 or TRBD2 (5 bases each). Germline loops: CDR1 MNHEY, CDR2 SMNVEV (reference sequence). Trimming stripped 5 bases from V and 3 bases from J, with 17 bases between. The CDR3 totals 15 residues. The CDR3 DNA is TGTGCCAGCAGTGCATCCGGGACGAGGGACTACGAGCAGTACTTC. Translating gives CASSASGTRDYEQYF.

This sequence joins TRBV3-1 and TRBJ2-1; no firm D call. The CDR3 length is 17 residues. V was pared by 3 bases and J by 8 bases, with 23 bases between. The germline CDR1 and CDR2 sequences are LGHDT and YNNKEL (reference sequence). This CDR3 reads CASSHLVIPYPPYEQFF. CDR3 in DNA: TGTGCCAGCAGCCATCTCGTTATACCCTACCCACCCTATGAGCAGTTCTTC.

This clonotype was seen more than once but under ten times. V is TRBV14 and J is TRBJ2-1; TRBD1 agrees at 7 bases. Germline assignment: CDR1 SGHDN and CDR2 FVKESK. CDR3 length: 16 residues. With 3 bases clipped from V and 4 bases from J, the junction kept 9 bases outside the gene matches. The CDR3 sequence is CASSHPRDSHYNEQFF. DNA for the CDR3: TGTGCCAGCAGCCATCCCAGGGACAGCCATTACAATGAGCAGTTCTTC.

This clonotype was detected only a few times. The rearrangement uses TRBV7-9 and TRBJ1-1; D ambiguous. The germline V and J ends were trimmed by 0 bases and 4 bases, with 3 bases remaining between them. This CDR3 region has 12 residues. Germline CDR1 reads SEHNR; CDR2 reads FQNEAQ (reference sequence). Here the CDR3 DNA reads TGTGCCAGCAGCTTAGCTCCCACTGAAGCTTTCTTT. Translated: CASSLAPTEAFF.

This clonotype turned up a few times. The V call is TRBV29-1, the J call TRBJ1-1; TRBD1 agrees at 9 bases. The CDR3 consists of 14 residues. Germline CDR1 reads SQVTM; CDR2 reads ANQGSEA. The V gene end was trimmed by 1 base and the J gene end by 3 bases; junction bases not matched to a gene: 3. The CDR3 bases are TGCAGCGTTGAAGGGGGACAGGGCCACACTGAAGCTTTCTTT. It yields the protein CSVEGGQGHTEAFF.

There are many counts of this clonotype. The V gene is TRBV14, the J gene TRBJ1-4; 8 bases align to TRBD1. Germline assignment: CDR1 SGHDN and CDR2 FVKESK. The CDR3 runs to 14 residues. The ends lost 4 bases at V and 11 bases at J; junction bases unmatched: 9. The CDR3 here is CASSLGTGEKKLFF. The CDR3 bases are TGTGCCAGCAGCCTTGGGACAGGCGAGAAGAAACTGTTTTTT.

This clonotype was seen ten or more times. The CDR3 region has the DNA TGCGCCAGCAGCCAAGATAGGATAGCGCGCTCCTACGAGCAGTACTTC. Translated: CASSQDRIARSYEQYF. The chain combines TRBV4-1 with TRBJ2-7; the D gene is possibly TRBD2 (5 bases). Germline CDR1 is MGHRA and CDR2 is YSYEKL. V dropped 0 bases and J dropped 0 bases, with 12 bases sitting between them. The CDR3 loop spans 16 amino acids.

The CDR3 DNA reads TGTGCCAGCAGCTTAGAGTTGCGGGAGGGCGTTGAGCAGTTCTTC. This encodes CASSLELREGVEQFF. V and J are TRBV11-3 and TRBJ2-1, with 9 nucleotides matching TRBD2. CDR3 length: 15 amino acids. Germline values: CDR1 SGHNT, CDR2 YENEEA. V was pared by 0 bases and J by 9 bases, with 6 bases of the junction left unmatched.

This clonotype was seen a few times. The chain couples TRBV25-1 to TRBJ2-5; D could derive from TRBD1 or TRBD2 (5 bases each). Germline-derived CDR1 and CDR2 are MGHDK and SYGVNS. The CDR3 is 16 residues long. V dropped 8 bases and J dropped 2 bases, with 21 bases sitting between them. The CDR3 protein is CASAPDGTVDQETQYF. Here the CDR3 DNA reads TGTGCCAGCGCTCCGGACGGGACCGTGGATCAAGAGACCCAGTACTTC.

This clonotype was seen a few times. The gene calls are TRBV7-9 and TRBJ1-2; D gene uncertain. CDR3 length: 13 amino acids. V lost 2 bases to trimming and J lost 2 bases, with 6 bases between them. The germline CDR1 and CDR2 sequences are SEHNR and FQNEAQ (reference sequence). In DNA, the CDR3 is TGTGCCAGCAGCTTATCTCCAAACTATGGCTACACCTTC. This sequence encodes CASSLSPNYGYTF.

This clonotype was observed at least ten times. The chain has TRBV4-3 and TRBJ2-2; D possibly corresponds to TRBD1 (5 bases). There are 19 residues in the CDR3. The V end was cut by 1 base, the J end by 3 bases, with 21 bases between. The V gene's germline CDR1 is LGHNA and CDR2 YSLEER. The CDR3 DNA reads TGCGCCAGCAGCCAAGGTACCAGGGTCCCGGACCTTTACACCGGGGAGCTGTTTTTT. This translates into CASSQGTRVPDLYTGELFF.

This clonotype was recorded a few times. The chain links TRBV11-2 to TRBJ2-5; D perhaps matches TRBD2 (6 bases). CDR3 length: 13 amino acids. Trimming left V 5 bases short and J 5 bases short, with 12 bases between. Looked up from germline, CDR1 is SGHAT and CDR2 is FQNNGV. The CDR3: CASSTRDWETQYF. The CDR3 DNA sequence: TGTGCCAGCAGCACCCGGGACTGGGAGACCCAGTACTTC.

This clonotype was counted between two and nine times. The gene calls are TRBV6-5 and TRBJ2-7; 12 nucleotides agree with TRBD2. Germline V gives CDR1 MNHEY, CDR2 SVGAGI. The V segment lost 0 bases and the J segment 2 bases; nucleotides outside the gene matches: 2. CDR3 length: 16 residues. In DNA, the CDR3 is TGTGCCAGCAGTTACTCGACTAGCGGGGGCCCCTACGAGCAGTACTTC. Translation: CASSYSTSGGPYEQYF.

The J gene is TRBJ2-1, the V gene TRBV29-1, with 9 bases identical to TRBD1. Germline V lookup: CDR1 SQVTM, CDR2 ANQGSEA. With V trimmed by 0 bases and J by 3 bases, 12 bases remained unmatched. The CDR3 covers 18 residues. The CDR3: CSVEDYPRQGVIYNEQFF. The CDR3 DNA is TGCAGCGTTGAAGATTACCCTCGACAGGGGGTGATCTACAATGAGCAGTTCTTC.

The V call is TRBV5-1, the J call TRBJ2-5, with 9 bases identical to TRBD1. The trim removed 4 bases at V and 4 bases at J, leaving 8 bases unmatched. Germline V CDR1 and CDR2: SGHRS, YFSETQ. This CDR3 is built from 15 residues. CDR3 DNA sequence: TGCGCCAGCAGCATACAGGGGGCGGGCGGAGAGACCCAGTACTTC. It is translated as CASSIQGAGGETQYF.

Only a few counts were recorded for this clonotype. The chain recombines TRBV7-3 with TRBJ2-1, with D unresolved. Germline V CDR1 and CDR2: SGHTA, FQGTGA. V was shortened by 2 bases and J by 12 bases, with 14 bases between the two germline ends. The CDR3 is 13 amino acids. In nucleotides, the CDR3 is TGTGCCAGCAGCTTATACGGGCCTCAAAGGCAGTTCTTC. Translation gives CASSLYGPQRQFF.